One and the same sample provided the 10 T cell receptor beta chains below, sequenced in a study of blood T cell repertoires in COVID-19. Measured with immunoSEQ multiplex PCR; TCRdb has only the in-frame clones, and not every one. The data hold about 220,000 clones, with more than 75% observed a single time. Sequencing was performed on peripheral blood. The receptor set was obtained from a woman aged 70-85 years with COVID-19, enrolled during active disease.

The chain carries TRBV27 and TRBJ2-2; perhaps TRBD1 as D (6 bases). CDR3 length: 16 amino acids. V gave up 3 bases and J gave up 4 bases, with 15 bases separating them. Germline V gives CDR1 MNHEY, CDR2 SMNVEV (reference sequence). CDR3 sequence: CASSFLRGSFTGELFF. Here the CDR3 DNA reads TGTGCCAGCAGTTTCCTCAGGGGTTCGTTCACCGGGGAGCTGTTTTTT.

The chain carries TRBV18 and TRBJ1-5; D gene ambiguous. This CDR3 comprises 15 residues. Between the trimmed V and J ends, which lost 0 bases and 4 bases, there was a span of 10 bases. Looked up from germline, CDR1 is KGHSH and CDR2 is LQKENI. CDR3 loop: CASSPPTGRNQPQHF. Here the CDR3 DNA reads TGTGCCAGCTCACCACCGACTGGCAGAAATCAGCCCCAGCATTTT.

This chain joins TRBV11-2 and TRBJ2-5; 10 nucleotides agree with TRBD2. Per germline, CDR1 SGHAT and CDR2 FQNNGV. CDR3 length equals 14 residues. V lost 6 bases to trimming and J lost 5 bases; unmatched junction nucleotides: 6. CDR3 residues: CASRASGSGETQYF. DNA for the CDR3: TGTGCCAGCAGGGCTAGCGGGAGTGGCGAGACCCAGTACTTC.

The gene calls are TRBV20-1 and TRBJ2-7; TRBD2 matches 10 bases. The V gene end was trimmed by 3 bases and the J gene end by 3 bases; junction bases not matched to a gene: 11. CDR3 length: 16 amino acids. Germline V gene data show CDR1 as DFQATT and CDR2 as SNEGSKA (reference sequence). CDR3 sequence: CSASYSWASGSYEQYF. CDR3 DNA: TGCAGTGCTAGTTATAGTTGGGCTAGCGGGAGCTACGAGCAGTACTTC.

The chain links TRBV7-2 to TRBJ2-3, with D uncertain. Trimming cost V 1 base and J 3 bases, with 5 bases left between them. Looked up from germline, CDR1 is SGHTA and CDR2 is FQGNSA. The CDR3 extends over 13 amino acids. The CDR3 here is CASSLVRTDTQYF. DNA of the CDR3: TGTGCCAGCAGCTTAGTCCGGACAGATACGCAGTATTTT.

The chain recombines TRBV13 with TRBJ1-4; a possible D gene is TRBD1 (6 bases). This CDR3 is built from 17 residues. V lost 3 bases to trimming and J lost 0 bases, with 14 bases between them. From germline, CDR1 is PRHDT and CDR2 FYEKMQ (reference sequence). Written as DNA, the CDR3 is TGTGCCAGCAGCTTCCAAGGCAGGGGTGCAACTAATGAAAAACTGTTTTTT. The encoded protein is CASSFQGRGATNEKLFF.

The chain's CDR3 is CATSDQAYNSPLHF. CDR3 DNA sequence: TGTGCCACCAGTGATCAGGCCTATAATTCACCCCTCCACTTT. The chain uses TRBV24-1 and TRBJ1-6; D ambiguous. This CDR3 contains 14 residues. The V gene lost 3 bases and the J gene lost 2 bases, with 4 bases spanning the gap. CDR1 is KGHDR, CDR2 SFDVKD, per germline.

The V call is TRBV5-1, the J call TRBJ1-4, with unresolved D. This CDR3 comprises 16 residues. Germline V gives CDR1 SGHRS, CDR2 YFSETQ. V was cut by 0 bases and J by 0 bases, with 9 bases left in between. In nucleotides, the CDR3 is TGCGCCAGCAGCTTGGACAGCTCTACAACTAATGAAAAACTGTTTTTT. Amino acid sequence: CASSLDSSTTNEKLFF.

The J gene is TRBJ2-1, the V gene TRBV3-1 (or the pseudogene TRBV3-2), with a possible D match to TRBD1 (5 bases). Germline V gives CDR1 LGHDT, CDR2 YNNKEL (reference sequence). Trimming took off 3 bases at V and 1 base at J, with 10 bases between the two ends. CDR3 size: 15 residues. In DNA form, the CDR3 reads TGTGCCAGCAGCCAGGGGCCACTATCCTACAATGAGCAGTTCTTC. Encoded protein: CASSQGPLSYNEQFF.

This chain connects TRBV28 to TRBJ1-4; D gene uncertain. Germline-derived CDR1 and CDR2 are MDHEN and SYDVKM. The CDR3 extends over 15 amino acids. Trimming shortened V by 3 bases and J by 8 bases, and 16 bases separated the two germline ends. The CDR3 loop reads CASSFPEGGMEKLFF. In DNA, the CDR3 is TGTGCCAGCAGTTTCCCCGAGGGAGGTATGGAAAAACTGTTTTTT.